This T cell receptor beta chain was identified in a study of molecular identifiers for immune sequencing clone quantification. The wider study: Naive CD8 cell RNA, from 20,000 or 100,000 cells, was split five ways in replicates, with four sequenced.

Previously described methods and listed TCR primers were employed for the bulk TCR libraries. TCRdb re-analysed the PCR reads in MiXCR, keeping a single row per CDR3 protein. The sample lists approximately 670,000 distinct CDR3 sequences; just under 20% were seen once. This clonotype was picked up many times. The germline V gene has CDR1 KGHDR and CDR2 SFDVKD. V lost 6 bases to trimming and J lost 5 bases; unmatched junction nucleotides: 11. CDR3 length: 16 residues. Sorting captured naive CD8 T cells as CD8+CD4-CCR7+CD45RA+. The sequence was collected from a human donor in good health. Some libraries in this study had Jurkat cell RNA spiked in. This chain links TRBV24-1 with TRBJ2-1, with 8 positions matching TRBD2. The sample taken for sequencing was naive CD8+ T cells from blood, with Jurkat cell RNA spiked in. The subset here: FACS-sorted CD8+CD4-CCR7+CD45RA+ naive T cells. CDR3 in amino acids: CATSQGPGLGHNEQFF. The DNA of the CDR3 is TGTGCCACCAGTCAGGGCCCGGGACTAGGCCACAATGAGCAGTTCTTC.